This T cell receptor (beta chain) stems from a study of T cell changes during pregnancy in multiple sclerosis. Deletions cut 4 bases from V and 3 bases from J, with 19 bases between. The V gene's germline CDR1 is MNHNS and CDR2 SASEGT. The CDR3 covers 16 residues. The table came from immunoSEQ multiplex PCR; TCRdb's copy has only in-frame clones and leaves some out. Counted here are roughly 69,000 clones, roughly nine tenths occurring once; the ten biggest clones make up around 0.3%. This TCR was recovered from a female donor in good health, enrolled as a control in a pregnancy study. The rearrangement links TRBV6-1 to TRBJ2-7; perhaps TRBD1 as D (6 bases). The sample in question was CD4+ T cells from peripheral blood mononuclear cells, obtained in the third trimester of pregnancy. CDR3 nucleotides: TGTGCCAGCAGTGGAACACAGGGTTTTCCATACTACGAGCAGTACTTC. It translates to CASSGTQGFPYYEQYF.